The clone carrying this T cell receptor (beta chain) was seen a handful of times. The CDR3 has 12 amino acids. CDR1 is SGHKS and CDR2 is YYEKEE in the germline V gene (reference sequence). The germline V and J ends were trimmed by 4 bases and 8 bases, with 9 bases remaining between them. Assay: immunoSEQ multiplex PCR; the TCRdb copy retains only in-frame clones and omits some. The table has more than 300,000 clones, approximately 89% seen once. The data were taken from a study of blood T cell repertoires in COVID-19. The sequence was obtained from a woman between 25 and 40 years old with COVID-19, enrolled during active disease. The chain carries TRBV5-5 and TRBJ1-4; unclear D gene. Input material: peripheral blood. Here the CDR3 DNA reads TGTGCCAGCAGCCGGGCGGGGGAAAAACTGTTTTTT. Its protein is CASSRAGEKLFF.